A single sample is the source of the 9 T cell receptor beta chains below, sequenced in a study of blood T cell repertoires in COVID-19. Repertoires were generated with immunoSEQ multiplex PCR, while TCRdb's copy carries only in-frame clones and drops some. The table has about 70,000 clones, approximately 85% seen once. Input material: peripheral blood. All receptors derive from an elderly woman with active or convalescent COVID-19.

The chain employs TRBV6-5 and TRBJ2-7; 11 nucleotides line up with TRBD2. V trimming: 2 bases; J trimming: 3 bases; junction bases outside the gene matches: 3. This CDR3 contains 15 residues. Germline values: CDR1 MNHEY, CDR2 SVGAGI. The CDR3 sequence is CASSYETSGGYEQYF. The CDR3 region has the DNA TGTGCCAGCAGTTACGAAACTAGCGGGGGCTACGAGCAGTACTTC.

J is TRBJ1-1 and V is TRBV18; weak D call: TRBD1 (5 bases). The V gene's germline CDR1 is KGHSH and CDR2 LQKENI. Between the trimmed V and J ends, which lost 3 bases and 0 bases, there was a span of 11 bases. The CDR3 is 15 amino acids. Here the CDR3 reads CASSPPAGVNTEAFF. DNA of the CDR3: TGTGCCAGCTCACCCCCGGCGGGGGTGAACACTGAAGCTTTCTTT. The full variable domain, in which reference TRBV18 and TRBJ1-1 provide the parts outside the CDR3, is NAGVMQNPRHLVRRRGQEARLRCSPMKGHSHVYWYRQLPEEGLKFMVYLQKENIIDESGMPKERFSAEFPKEGPSILRIQQVVRGDSAAYFCASSPPAGVNTEAFFGQGTRLTVV.

This chain links TRBV6-5 with TRBJ2-2, with TRBD1 matching over 11 bases. The CDR3 runs 14 residues. Germline V gene lookup returns CDR1 MNHEY and CDR2 SVGAGI. Trimming took 8 bases from V and 8 from J; bases not matched to a gene: 7. CDR3 sequence reads: CASGTGGIKGELFF. Written as DNA, the CDR3 is TGTGCCAGCGGGACAGGGGGAATTAAGGGGGAGCTGTTTTTT.

This chain joins TRBV27 and TRBJ1-4; a weak D match, TRBD1 (5 bases). V was shortened by 1 base and J by 5 bases, with 5 bases between the two germline ends. Looked up from germline, CDR1 is MNHEY and CDR2 is SMNVEV (reference sequence). The CDR3 loop spans 13 amino acids. CDR3 in amino acids: CASSLWGNEKLFF. CDR3 nucleotides: TGTGCCAGCAGTTTATGGGGCAATGAAAAACTGTTTTTT.

V usage is TRBV7-9 and J usage is TRBJ2-1; possibly TRBD2 for D (6 bases). CDR1 is SEHNR and CDR2 is FQNEAQ in the germline V gene (reference sequence). This CDR3 has 14 amino acids. V lost 2 bases, J lost 5 bases, and 10 bases lay in between. The CDR3 reads CASSLFAGNNEQFF. DNA of the CDR3: TGTGCCAGCAGCTTATTTGCGGGGAACAATGAGCAGTTCTTC.

The chain is built from TRBV18 and TRBJ2-2; TRBD2 might be the D (6 bases). The V gene lost 5 bases and the J gene lost 6 bases, with 13 bases spanning the gap. The CDR3 length is 14 residues. CDR1 KGHSH and CDR2 LQKENI come from the germline V gene. The CDR3 DNA follows: TGTGCCAGCTCATCGGGACTTCTCGCCGGGGAGCTGTTTTTT. Protein product: CASSSGLLAGELFF.

The chain employs TRBV30 and TRBJ1-6, with TRBD1 identical over 9 bases. CDR1 GTSNPN and CDR2 SVGIG come from the germline V gene (reference sequence). The V and J ends lost 8 bases and 9 bases, in that order; junction bases with no gene match: 14. This CDR3 is built from 15 residues. CDR3 in DNA: TGTGCCGGAGACCTACCGGGACAGGGAGCTTCACCCCTCCACTTT. Protein: CAGDLPGQGASPLHF. Full variable domain (rest looked up from reference TRBV30 and TRBJ1-6): SQTIHQWPATLVQPVGSPLSLECTVEGTSNPNLYWYRQAAGRGLQLLFYSVGIGQISSEVPQNLSASRPQDRQFILSSKKLLLSDSGFYLCAGDLPGQGASPLHFGNGTRLTVT.

The chain employs TRBV3-1 (or the pseudogene TRBV3-2) and TRBJ2-2, with D maybe TRBD2 (6 bases). Trimming removed 1 base from V and 2 bases from J, with 8 bases in between. Germline assignment: CDR1 LGHDT and CDR2 YNNKEL (reference sequence). The CDR3 has 15 residues. CDR3 protein: CASSQGTTNTGELFF. CDR3 coding DNA: TGTGCCAGCAGCCAAGGGACTACAAACACCGGGGAGCTGTTTTTT.

The chain couples TRBV5-1 to TRBJ2-7, with D possibly being TRBD1 (5 bases). Trimming removed 3 bases at V and 1 base at J, with 11 bases between. The length of the CDR3 is 14 residues. Germline assignment: CDR1 SGHRS and CDR2 YFSETQ. The CDR3 nucleotides read TGCGCCAGCAGCTCCACTGACAGTTCCTACGAGCAGTACTTC. It specifies CASSSTDSSYEQYF.